This TCR beta chain emerged from a study of T cells after yellow fever vaccination. This clonotype has more than one count but fewer than ten. J was trimmed by 6 bases and V by 6 bases; bases with no gene match: 4. CDR3 length equals 13 residues. TCRdb used MiXCR to reprocess the 5' RACE reads, holding one entry per CDR3 protein. The data hold just under 600,000 distinct CDR3 sequences, with approximately 12% observed a single time. The sequences come from PBMCs, collected on the day of the yellow fever booster vaccination. This sequence joins TRBV12-3 or TRBV12-4 and TRBJ2-2; 7 bases match TRBD1. This TCR came from a man aged 25 to 40 who received the YFV17D yellow fever vaccine. As DNA, the CDR3 is TGTGCCAGCAGAGGGGGCTTGGCCGGGGAGCTGTTTTTT. Its protein product is CASRGGLAGELFF.